This T cell receptor (beta chain) emerged from a study of T cells expressing NK-cell markers. Study-level background: HCMV serostatus: most of the eight sequenced donors positive, one negative.

TCRdb reprocessed the 5' RACE reads and stores each CDR3 protein as one record, lacking DNA. The table lists 550,000 to 600,000 distinct CDR3 sequences. The CDR3 consists of 14 residues. From germline, CDR1 is DFQATT and CDR2 SNEGSKA (reference sequence). Sequencing input: blood T cells: a sorted CD56 or NKG2C T cell subset, CD4+ or CD8+ T cells, or bulk PBMC T cells (not recorded which). The rearrangement joins TRBV20-1 to TRBJ2-1; the D call of TRBD2 rests on TCRdb alone, since no DNA is present to check it. The clonotype was recovered from a man younger than 30 in good health. CDR3 sequence reads: CSASIGKSYNEQFF.